This T cell receptor (beta chain) was sequenced for a study of blood T cell repertoires in COVID-19. Study overall: COVID-19 samples from acute and convalescent phases originated in the United States, Italy and Spain. In each case, the material was cDNA or gDNA derived from T cells, B-cell-depleted T cells, or PBMCs.

This clone came up once. The V end lost 11 bases, the J end lost 4 bases, and 15 bases lay between the germline ends. CDR1 is MNHEY and CDR2 is SVGAGI in the germline V gene. The CDR3 consists of 13 residues. Methods used by the authors: From reference gene primer amplification, estimates of nucleated cell counts were derived. Profiled with immunoSEQ multiplex PCR; TCRdb holds only in-frame clones, not every one. For V, J and clone size, that table is used; D and trimming come from the DNA. The sample has about 220,000 clones, about 80% seen once; the top ten hold about 2.9%. The sample was peripheral blood. The TCR sequence derives from a woman aged 30 to 39 who had recovered from COVID-19. This chain connects TRBV6-5 to TRBJ1-3, with D uncertain. CDR3 bases: TGTGCCGCCGCCCTGCAGGAAGGAAACACCATATATTTT. It translates to CAAALQEGNTIYF.